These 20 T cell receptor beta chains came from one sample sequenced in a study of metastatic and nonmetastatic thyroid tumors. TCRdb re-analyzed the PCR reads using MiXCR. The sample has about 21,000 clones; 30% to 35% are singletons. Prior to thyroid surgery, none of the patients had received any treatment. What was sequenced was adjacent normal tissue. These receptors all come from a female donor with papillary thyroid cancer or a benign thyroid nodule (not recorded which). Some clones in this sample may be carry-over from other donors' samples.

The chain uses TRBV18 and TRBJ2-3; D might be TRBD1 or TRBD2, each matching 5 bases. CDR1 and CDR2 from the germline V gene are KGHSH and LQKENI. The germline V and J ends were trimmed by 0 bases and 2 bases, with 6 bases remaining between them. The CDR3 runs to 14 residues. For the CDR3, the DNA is TGTGCCAGCTCACCACCAGGGACCACAGATACGCAGTATTTT. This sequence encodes CASSPPGTTDTQYF. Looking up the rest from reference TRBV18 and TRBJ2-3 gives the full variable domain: NAGVMQNPRHLVRRRGQEARLRCSPMKGHSHVYWYRQLPEEGLKFMVYLQKENIIDESGMPKERFSAEFPKEGPSILRIQQVVRGDSAAYFCASSPPGTTDTQYFGPGTRLTVL.

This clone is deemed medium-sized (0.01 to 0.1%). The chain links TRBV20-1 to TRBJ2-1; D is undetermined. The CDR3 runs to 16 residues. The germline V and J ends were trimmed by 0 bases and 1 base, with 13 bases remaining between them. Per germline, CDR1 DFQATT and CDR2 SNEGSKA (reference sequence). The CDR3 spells CSARDTIVMSYNEQFF. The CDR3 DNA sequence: TGCAGTGCTAGAGATACAATTGTCATGTCCTACAATGAGCAGTTCTTC.

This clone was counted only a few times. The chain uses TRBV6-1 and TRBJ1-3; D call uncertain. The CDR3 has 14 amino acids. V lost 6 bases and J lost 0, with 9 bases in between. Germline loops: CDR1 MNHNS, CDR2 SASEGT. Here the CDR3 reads CASSRADSGNTIYF. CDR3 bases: TGTGCCAGCAGCCGGGCAGACTCTGGAAACACCATATATTTT.

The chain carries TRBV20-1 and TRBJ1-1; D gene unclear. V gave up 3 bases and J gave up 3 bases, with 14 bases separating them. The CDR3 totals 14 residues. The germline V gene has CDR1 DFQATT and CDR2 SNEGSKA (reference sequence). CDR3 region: CSARRIGGDTEAFF. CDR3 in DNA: TGCAGTGCTAGGCGTATTGGTGGGGACACTGAAGCTTTCTTT.

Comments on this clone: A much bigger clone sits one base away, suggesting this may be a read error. The DNA for the CDR3 is TGTGCCAGCAGGGCCGGGACACACACCGGGGAGCCGTTTTTT. As protein: CASRAGTHTGEPFF. V usage is TRBV6-1 and J usage is TRBJ2-2; D is possibly TRBD1 (6 bases). Germline-derived CDR1 and CDR2 are MNHNS and SASEGT. CDR3 length: 14 amino acids.

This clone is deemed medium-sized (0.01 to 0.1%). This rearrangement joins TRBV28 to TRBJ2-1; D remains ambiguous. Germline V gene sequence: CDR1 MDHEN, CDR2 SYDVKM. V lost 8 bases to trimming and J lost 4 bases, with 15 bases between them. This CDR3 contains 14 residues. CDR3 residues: CASLSSGHYNEQFF. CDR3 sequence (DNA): TGTGCCAGCCTTAGCTCCGGCCATTACAATGAGCAGTTCTTC.

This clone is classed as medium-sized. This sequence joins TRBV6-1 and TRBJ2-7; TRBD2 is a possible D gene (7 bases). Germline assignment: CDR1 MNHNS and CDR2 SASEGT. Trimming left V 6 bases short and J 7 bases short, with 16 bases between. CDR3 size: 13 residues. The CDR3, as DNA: TGTGCCAGCAGAGAGGGGGGGCCCAGGGAGCAGTACTTC. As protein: CASREGGPREQYF.

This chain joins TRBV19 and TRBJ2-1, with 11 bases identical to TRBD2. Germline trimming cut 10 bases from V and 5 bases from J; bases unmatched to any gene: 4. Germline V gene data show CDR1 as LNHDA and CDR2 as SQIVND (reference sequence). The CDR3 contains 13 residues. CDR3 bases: TGTGCCACCACTAGCGGGAGACACAATGAGCAGTTCTTC. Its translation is CATTSGRHNEQFF. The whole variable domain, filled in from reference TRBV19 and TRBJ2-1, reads DGGITQSPKYLFRKEGQNVTLSCEQNLNHDAMYWYRQDPGQGLRLIYYSQIVNDFQKGDIAEGYSVSREKKESFPLTVTSAQKNPTAFYLCATTSGRHNEQFFGPGTRLTVL.

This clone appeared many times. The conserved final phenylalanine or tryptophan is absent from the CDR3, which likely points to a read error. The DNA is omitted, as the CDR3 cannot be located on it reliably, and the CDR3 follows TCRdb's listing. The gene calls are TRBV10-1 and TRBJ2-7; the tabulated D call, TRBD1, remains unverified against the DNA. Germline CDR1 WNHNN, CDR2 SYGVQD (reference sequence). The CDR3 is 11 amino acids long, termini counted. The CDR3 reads CASSPRVPSYL.

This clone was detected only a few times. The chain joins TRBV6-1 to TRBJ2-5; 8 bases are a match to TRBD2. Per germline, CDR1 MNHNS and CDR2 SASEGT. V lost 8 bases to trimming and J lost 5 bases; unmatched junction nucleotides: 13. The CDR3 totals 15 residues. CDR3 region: CASYKGVSGMETQYF. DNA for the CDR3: TGTGCCAGCTACAAAGGGGTTAGCGGGATGGAGACCCAGTACTTC.

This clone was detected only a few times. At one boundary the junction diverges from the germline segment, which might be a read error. The CDR3: CASRPGAGSSHEQYF. Here the CDR3 DNA reads TGTGCCAGTAGACCGGGGGCTGGAAGCTCCCACGAGCAGTACTTC. V usage is TRBV19 and J usage is TRBJ2-7; D tentatively reads TRBD1 or TRBD2 (6 bases each). The CDR3 spans 15 residues. The germline V gene encodes CDR1 LNHDA and CDR2 SQIVND (reference sequence).

Here the CDR3 reads CSASVWLAGGGYEQYF. DNA for the CDR3: TGCAGTGCTAGTGTCTGGCTAGCGGGAGGAGGATACGAGCAGTACTTC. The chain couples TRBV20-1 to TRBJ2-7; 11 bases fit TRBD2. This CDR3 has 16 residues. V shed 3 bases and J 4 bases; nucleotides not matched to a gene: 11. Germline values: CDR1 DFQATT, CDR2 SNEGSKA (reference sequence).

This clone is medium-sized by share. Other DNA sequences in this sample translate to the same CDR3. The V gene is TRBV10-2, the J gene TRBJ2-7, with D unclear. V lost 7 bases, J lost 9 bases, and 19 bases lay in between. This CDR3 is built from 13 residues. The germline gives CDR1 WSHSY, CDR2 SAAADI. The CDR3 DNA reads TGCGCCAGCACGCCGGCAGGATCGTCGGGGCAGTACTTC. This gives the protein CASTPAGSSGQYF.

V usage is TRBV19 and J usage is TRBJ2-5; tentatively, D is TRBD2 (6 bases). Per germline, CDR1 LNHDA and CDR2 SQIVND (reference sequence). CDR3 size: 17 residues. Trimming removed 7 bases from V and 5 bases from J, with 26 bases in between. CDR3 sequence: CASTPGLRDSRGETQYF. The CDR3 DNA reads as TGTGCCAGTACCCCTGGACTCCGGGACTCAAGAGGGGAGACCCAGTACTTC.

CDR3 coding DNA: TGTGCCACCGCCGTGGAGGGATCGAACTATGGCTACACCTTC. Its protein product is CATAVEGSNYGYTF. The rearrangement uses TRBV28 and TRBJ1-2; D gene ambiguous. The ends were cut back, 10 bases at V and 2 bases at J, with 17 bases in the middle. Germline V CDR1 and CDR2: MDHEN, SYDVKM. CDR3 length equals 14 residues.

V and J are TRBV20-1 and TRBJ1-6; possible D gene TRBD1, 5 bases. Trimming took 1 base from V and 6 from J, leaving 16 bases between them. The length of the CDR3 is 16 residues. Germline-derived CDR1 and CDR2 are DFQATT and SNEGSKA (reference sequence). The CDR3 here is CSARGEPEGLNSPLHF. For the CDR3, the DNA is TGCAGTGCTAGAGGTGAACCAGAGGGGCTTAATTCACCCCTCCACTTT.

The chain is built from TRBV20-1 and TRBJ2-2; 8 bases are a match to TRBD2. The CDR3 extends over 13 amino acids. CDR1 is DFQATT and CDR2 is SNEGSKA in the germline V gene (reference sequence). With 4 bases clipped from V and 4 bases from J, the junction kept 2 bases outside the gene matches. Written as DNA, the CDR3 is TGCAGTGCTATCGGGGGGGCCACCGGGGAGCTGTTTTTT. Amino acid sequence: CSAIGGATGELFF.

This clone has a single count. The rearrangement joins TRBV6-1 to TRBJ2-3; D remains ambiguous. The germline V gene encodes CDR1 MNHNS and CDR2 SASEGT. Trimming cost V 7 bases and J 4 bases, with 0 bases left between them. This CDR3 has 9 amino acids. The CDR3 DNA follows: TGTGCCAGCACAGATACGCAGTATTTT. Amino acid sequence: CASTDTQYF.

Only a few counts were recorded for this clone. Here the CDR3 DNA reads TGCAGCGCAATAAACCGGGACAGGGGGACCTACGAGCAGTACTTC. Its protein is CSAINRDRGTYEQYF. The gene calls are TRBV29-1 and TRBJ2-7; TRBD1 aligns across 11 bases. Germline assignment: CDR1 SQVTM and CDR2 ANQGSEA. The trim removed 7 bases at V and 2 bases at J, leaving 10 bases unmatched. There are 15 residues in the CDR3.

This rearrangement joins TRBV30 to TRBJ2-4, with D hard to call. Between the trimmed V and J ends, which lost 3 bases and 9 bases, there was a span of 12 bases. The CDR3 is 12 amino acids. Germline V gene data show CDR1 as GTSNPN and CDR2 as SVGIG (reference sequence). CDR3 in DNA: TGTGCCTGGAGCTGGGATAAAGCCATTCAGTACTTC. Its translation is CAWSWDKAIQYF.